This T cell receptor beta chain was obtained from a study of shared clonotypes between healthy human individuals. Findings of the study overall: Clonotype sharing among donors likely depends on sequencing depth.

Profiling relied on immunoSEQ multiplex PCR, and the TCRdb table lists in-frame clones only, not all of them. Of about a million clones in the sample, 70% to 85% were seen once. Turning to this clone: The antigen remains undetermined.

Trimming removed 5 bases from V and 0 bases from J, with 16 bases in between. The CDR3 is made up of 16 amino acids. Germline CDR1 MGHRA, CDR2 YSYEKL. The receptor was isolated from a man younger than 30 in good health. Some clones in this sample may be carry-over from other donors' samples. This chain links TRBV4-1 with TRBJ1-2, with D possibly TRBD1 on 6 matching bases. The sequencing sample was made of memory CD4+ T cells from PBMCs. Subset described: CD45RA-negative fraction. The CDR3 loop reads CASSSLDRTANYGYTF. In DNA, the CDR3 is TGCGCCAGCAGCTCCCTCGACAGGACCGCTAACTATGGCTACACCTTC.